This passage covers 30 T cell receptor beta chains from one sample sequenced in a study of blood T cell repertoires in COVID-19. Sequenced by immunoSEQ multiplex PCR; TCRdb stores in-frame clones only, minus some. The table records about 250,000 clones, roughly 87% of them present only once. Sequencing input: PBMCs or T cells enriched from blood (not recorded which). These receptor sequences come from a woman aged 25 to 39 with acute COVID-19.

This clone showed up just once. The V gene is TRBV2, the J gene TRBJ2-5, with a weak D call TRBD1 (6 bases). Trimming left V 1 base short and J 5 bases short, with 11 bases between. In germline, CDR1 is SNHLY, CDR2 FYNNEI. The CDR3 consists of 14 residues. CDR3 coding DNA: TGTGCCAGCAGTGAAGGGGGGCCAGGGGAGACCCAGTACTTC. Translation: CASSEGGPGETQYF.

V and J are TRBV5-6 and TRBJ1-5, with a possible D match to TRBD1 (5 bases). The germline V and J ends were trimmed by 4 bases and 5 bases, with 16 bases remaining between them. The CDR3 is 15 amino acids. Germline CDR1 and CDR2: SGHDT and YYEEEE. The CDR3, as DNA: TGTGCCAGCAGCCTGGGGCCGGGTAGTCATCAGCCCCAGCATTTT. It codes for CASSLGPGSHQPQHF. Full variable domain (rest looked up from reference TRBV5-6 and TRBJ1-5): DAGVTQSPTHLIKTRGQQVTLRCSPKSGHDTVSWYQQALGQGPQFIFQYYEEEERQRGNFPDRFSGHQFPNYSSELNVNALLLGDSALYLCASSLGPGSHQPQHFGDGTRLSIL.

The V call is TRBV21-1, the J call TRBJ1-5. TRBV21-1 is listed as a pseudogene. This CDR3 region has 17 residues. CDR3 nucleotide sequence: TGTGCCAGCAGCGCCCGCGGGCCCAGCCGGAGCAATCAGCCCCAGCATTTT. As protein: CASSARGPSRSNQPQHF.

This chain joins TRBV4-1 and TRBJ2-3; 10 bases align to TRBD2. After removal of 0 bases from V and 3 bases from J, the junction contained 9 bases not matched to a gene. Germline assignment: CDR1 MGHRA and CDR2 YSYEKL. There are 18 residues in the CDR3. CDR3 coding DNA: TGCGCCAGCAGCCAAGAGATCCCTCTAGCGGGGGTTACAGATACGCAGTATTTT. Amino acids: CASSQEIPLAGVTDTQYF.

The rearrangement links TRBV7-6 to TRBJ1-1; D is possibly TRBD1 (5 bases). Germline CDR1 and CDR2: SGHVS and FNYEAQ. This CDR3 has 14 residues. V was trimmed by 2 bases and J by 3 bases, leaving 10 bases between them. The CDR3 nucleotides are TGTGCCAGCAGCTTAACCAGGGAGGACACTGAAGCTTTCTTT. Translating gives CASSLTREDTEAFF.

This chain connects TRBV6-2 or TRBV6-3 to TRBJ2-7; TRBD2 is a possible D gene (5 bases). Trimming took off 4 bases at V and 6 bases at J, with 7 bases between the two ends. The CDR3 contains 11 residues. Germline V gives CDR1 MNHEY, CDR2 SVGEGT. CDR3 sequence (DNA): TGTGCCAGCAGTTCCCGGGGCGAGCAGTACTTC. This translates into CASSSRGEQYF.

In this sample, this clone turned up once. The V gene is TRBV20-1, the J gene TRBJ1-1; 8 nucleotides agree with TRBD1. The CDR3 is 11 amino acids. J lost 8 bases, V lost 6 bases, and 5 bases had no gene match. Looked up from germline, CDR1 is DFQATT and CDR2 is SNEGSKA (reference sequence). The DNA of the CDR3 is TGCAGTGCAGGACAGGGCGACGAAGCTTTCTTT. It is translated as CSAGQGDEAFF.

V gene TRBV15 combines with J gene TRBJ1-2; D gene ambiguous. Germline values: CDR1 LNHNV, CDR2 YYDKDF (reference sequence). The CDR3 totals 14 residues. Trimming took 0 bases from V and 3 from J, leaving 8 bases between them. CDR3: CATSRDNFDYGYTF. CDR3 DNA: TGTGCCACCAGCAGAGATAACTTCGACTATGGCTACACCTTC.

V is TRBV16 and J is TRBJ1-4, with D possibly being TRBD1 (5 bases). The germline V gene encodes CDR1 KGHSY and CDR2 FQNENV. The CDR3 consists of 15 residues. V was pared by 4 bases and J by 0 bases, with 9 bases between. The CDR3 region has the DNA TGTGCCAGCAGCCGGAGGGGCGCAACTAATGAAAAACTGTTTTTT. It translates to CASSRRGATNEKLFF.

The chain has TRBV6-5 and TRBJ1-3; TRBD1 might be the D (6 bases). CDR1 is MNHEY and CDR2 is SVGAGI in the germline V gene. V was shortened by 7 bases and J by 0 bases, with 13 bases between the two germline ends. The CDR3 sequence is 15 residues long. Written as DNA, the CDR3 is TGTGCCAGCAACCCGGGACACAGCTCTGGAAACACCATATATTTT. Translating gives CASNPGHSSGNTIYF.

The V gene is TRBV4-3, the J gene TRBJ2-3; 7 bases are shared with TRBD2. Trimming took 3 bases from V and 2 from J; bases not matched to a gene: 2. The CDR3 covers 14 residues. Germline V CDR1 and CDR2: LGHNA, YSLEER. The CDR3 DNA is TGCGCCAGCAGCCAGGGACTACTCACAGATACGCAGTATTTT. Protein: CASSQGLLTDTQYF.

The chain combines TRBV4-1 with TRBJ2-1, with a weak D call TRBD2 (6 bases). V was trimmed by 0 bases and J by 1 base, leaving 16 bases between them. From germline, CDR1 is MGHRA and CDR2 YSYEKL. This CDR3 has 18 amino acids. Written as DNA, the CDR3 is TGCGCCAGCAGCCAAGATCGGTCGGCCAGCGGGTCCTACAATGAGCAGTTCTTC. Translation: CASSQDRSASGSYNEQFF.

This chain links TRBV25-1 with TRBJ2-1; D is perhaps TRBD1 (5 bases). The CDR3 totals 16 residues. V was pared by 0 bases and J by 7 bases, with 16 bases between. Germline V gene sequence: CDR1 MGHDK, CDR2 SYGVNS. The CDR3 nucleotides read TGTGCCAGCAGTGAATATTACCCCGGACCAGGGAATGAGCAGTTCTTC. Its protein product is CASSEYYPGPGNEQFF.

This chain links TRBV27 with TRBJ1-2; perhaps TRBD1 as D (5 bases). The CDR3 totals 17 residues. Germline values: CDR1 MNHEY, CDR2 SMNVEV (reference sequence). V was pared by 0 bases and J by 3 bases, with 17 bases between. The CDR3 DNA sequence: TGTGCCAGCAGTTTATCGGATCAGGGAAGGTATCACTATGGCTACACCTTC. This translates into CASSLSDQGRYHYGYTF.

This chain connects TRBV5-4 to TRBJ2-1; no reliable D call. V dropped 3 bases and J dropped 6 bases, with 10 bases sitting between them. The CDR3 is 13 amino acids. Looked up from germline, CDR1 is SGHNT and CDR2 is YYREEE (reference sequence). In nucleotides, the CDR3 is TGTGCCAGCAGCTCCCGTCTGTCCAATGAGCAGTTCTTC. This sequence encodes CASSSRLSNEQFF.

To note about this clone: Distinct nucleotide sequences in the sample also encode this CDR3. The gene calls are TRBV5-4 and TRBJ1-2, with 11 bases matching TRBD1. The germline CDR1 and CDR2 sequences are SGHNT and YYREEE (reference sequence). The CDR3 covers 16 residues. V trimming: 4 bases; J trimming: 1 base; junction bases outside the gene matches: 6. The CDR3 region has the DNA TGTGCCAGCAGCGGTTGGACAGGGGGCTTTAACTATGGCTACACCTTC. It codes for CASSGWTGGFNYGYTF. The whole variable domain, filled in from reference TRBV5-4 and TRBJ1-2, reads ETGVTQSPTHLIKTRGQQVTLRCSSQSGHNTVSWYQQALGQGPQFIFQYYREEENGRGNFPPRFSGLQFPNYSSELNVNALELDDSALYLCASSGWTGGFNYGYTFGSGTRLTVV.

The chain recombines TRBV11-2 with TRBJ1-2; TRBD1 matches 12 bases. The trim removed 5 bases at V and 3 bases at J, leaving 7 bases unmatched. CDR1 SGHAT and CDR2 FQNNGV come from the germline V gene. The CDR3 loop spans 16 amino acids. CDR3: CASSMPGTGGYYGYTF. Written as DNA, the CDR3 is TGTGCCAGCAGCATGCCCGGGACAGGGGGCTACTATGGCTACACCTTC.

This clone was counted a single time. The genes are TRBV25-1 and TRBJ1-2, with 7 bases matching TRBD1. The length of the CDR3 is 15 residues. The V gene end was trimmed by 2 bases and the J gene end by 6 bases; junction bases not matched to a gene: 9. Per germline, CDR1 MGHDK and CDR2 SYGVNS. CDR3 nucleotide sequence: TGTGCCAGCAGTGAACTGACAGGGAGGCCCGATGGCTACACCTTC. It codes for CASSELTGRPDGYTF.

The gene calls are TRBV29-1 and TRBJ1-1, with a weak D call TRBD1 (5 bases). The CDR3 sequence is 11 residues long. V was pared by 6 bases and J by 8 bases, with 13 bases between. Germline V lookup: CDR1 SQVTM, CDR2 ANQGSEA. The CDR3 here is CSVQGSREAFF. The CDR3, as DNA: TGCAGCGTCCAGGGCTCTCGGGAAGCTTTCTTT.

The chain carries TRBV4-1 and TRBJ1-5, with 7 bases matching TRBD1. CDR3 length: 16 amino acids. Trimming removed 3 bases from V and 6 bases from J; junction bases left unmatched: 11. Germline CDR1 is MGHRA and CDR2 is YSYEKL. The CDR3 reads CASSHLTGQASQPQHF. CDR3 in DNA: TGCGCCAGCAGCCACCTGACAGGGCAGGCGTCTCAGCCCCAGCATTTT.

This clone was seen once. The V and J genes are TRBV10-2 and TRBJ2-7; 7 bases are a match to TRBD1. Per germline, CDR1 WSHSY and CDR2 SAAADI. V was pared by 5 bases and J by 0 bases, with 7 bases of the junction left unmatched. The CDR3 extends over 15 amino acids. The CDR3 loop reads CASSWQGESSYEQYF. For the CDR3, the DNA is TGCGCCAGCAGTTGGCAGGGGGAGAGCTCCTACGAGCAGTACTTC.

The rearrangement joins TRBV6-2 or TRBV6-3 to TRBJ1-2; possibly TRBD1 for D (5 bases). There are 14 residues in the CDR3. Per germline, CDR1 MNHEY and CDR2 SVGEGT. The V end was cut by 5 bases, the J end by 4 bases, with 14 bases between. Here the CDR3 reads CASSPGLILYGYTF. In DNA form, the CDR3 reads TGTGCCAGCAGTCCGGGACTGATCCTCTATGGCTACACCTTC.

Worth noting for this clone: The sample has other DNA sequences that encode this CDR3 too. The V gene is TRBV27, the J gene TRBJ2-7; D gene uncertain. This CDR3 has 13 residues. The V and J ends lost 4 bases and 1 base respectively, with 8 bases between them. The germline V gene has CDR1 MNHEY and CDR2 SMNVEV (reference sequence). The CDR3 nucleotides are TGTGCCAGCAGTTCTTCAGGATCCTACGAGCAGTACTTC. Amino acid sequence: CASSSSGSYEQYF.

The DNA for the CDR3 is TGTGCCAGCAGTTATGGGTTAGGGGCTGCTGAACTACTCGCAGATACGCAGTATTTT. It specifies CASSYGLGAAELLADTQYF. This chain connects TRBV6-2 or TRBV6-3 to TRBJ2-3; D perhaps matches TRBD1 (5 bases). The V and J ends lost 3 bases and 4 bases respectively, with 26 bases between them. The germline V gene has CDR1 MNHEY and CDR2 SVGEGT. CDR3 length equals 19 residues.

V and J are TRBV29-1 and TRBJ2-1; D uncertain. Germline CDR1 is SQVTM and CDR2 is ANQGSEA. The CDR3 consists of 12 residues. Deletions cut 4 bases from V and 3 bases from J, with 7 bases between. The CDR3 region has the DNA TGCAGCGTTGTAACAGTCTACAATGAGCAGTTCTTC. Amino acids: CSVVTVYNEQFF.

The chain joins TRBV25-1 to TRBJ1-4, with D hard to call. Germline V lookup: CDR1 MGHDK, CDR2 SYGVNS. Trimming stripped 0 bases from V and 8 bases from J, with 10 bases between. This CDR3 has 14 residues. The CDR3 sequence: CASSEYRESEKLFF. The CDR3 DNA follows: TGTGCCAGCAGTGAATATAGGGAGTCCGAAAAACTGTTTTTT. Variable domain in full (rest from reference TRBV25-1 and TRBJ1-4): EADIYQTPRYLVIGTGKKITLECSQTMGHDKMYWYQQDPGMELHLIHYSYGVNSTEKGDLSSESTVSRIRTEHFPLTLESARPSHTSQYLCASSEYRESEKLFFGSGTQLSVL.

The chain is built from TRBV11-2 and TRBJ2-1; perhaps TRBD1 as D (6 bases). Germline V gives CDR1 SGHAT, CDR2 FQNNGV. V lost 1 base and J 3 bases, leaving 16 bases between the germline ends. The CDR3 spans 17 residues. CDR3: CASSLVLGRGIYNEQFF. The CDR3 nucleotides are TGTGCCAGCAGCTTAGTGTTGGGCAGGGGTATCTACAATGAGCAGTTCTTC.

The chain combines TRBV27 with TRBJ1-2; 7 bases line up with TRBD1. The V and J ends lost 4 bases and 6 bases, in that order; junction bases with no gene match: 2. Germline lookup yields CDR1 MNHEY and CDR2 SMNVEV (reference sequence). This CDR3 is 12 amino acids long. In nucleotides, the CDR3 is TGTGCCAGCAGTTCGACAGGGAATGGCTACACCTTC. It encodes CASSSTGNGYTF.

V gene TRBV5-1 combines with J gene TRBJ2-2; 10 positions agree with TRBD2. Germline V lookup: CDR1 SGHRS, CDR2 YFSETQ. V was pared by 5 bases and J by 7 bases, with 2 bases of the junction left unmatched. There are 13 residues in the CDR3. The DNA of the CDR3 is TGCGCCAGCAGTCTAGCGGGGGTCGGGGAGCTGTTTTTT. Amino acids: CASSLAGVGELFF.

This rearrangement joins TRBV5-1 to TRBJ1-3, with a tentative D call TRBD1 (6 bases). Germline CDR1 and CDR2: SGHRS and YFSETQ. CDR3 length equals 14 residues. Trimming stripped 4 bases from V and 7 bases from J, with 15 bases between. CDR3 region: CASSPGRGGNTIYF. DNA for the CDR3: TGCGCCAGCAGCCCCGGAAGGGGGGGTAACACCATATATTTT. Filled out from reference TRBV5-1 and TRBJ1-3, the complete variable domain reads KAGVTQTPRYLIKTRGQQVTLSCSPISGHRSVSWYQQTPGQGLQFLFEYFSETQRNKGNFPGRFSGRQFSNSRSEMNVSTLELGDSALYLCASSPGRGGNTIYFGEGSWLTVV.